Detailed here is one T cell receptor beta chain. The specificity of this receptor is unknown. The record has no base qualities; no much larger clone is one base away. This sample was taken from a study of cytomegalovirus exposure and HLA in healthy donors (dated 2017 in TCRdb). As for the study more broadly: An earlier analysis of several hundred of the donors reported more than 250 Gb of sequence data and around 120 million unique TCR beta sequences from 150 million to 200 million T cells. Approximately 310 gigabases of sequencing data and 70 million to 100 million unique TCR sequences were included in an early release covering 550 to 650 HLA-typed donors. The genetic ancestry cluster associated with self-reported Caucasian donors included about four fifths of the roughly 360 genotyped donors. The study aimed to test whether cataloging public T cell receptors could reveal signatures of past pathogen exposure. The study profiled the T cell repertoires of 666 subjects by immunosequencing and related them to cytomegalovirus serostatus. Besides the first cohort of 500 to 700 subjects, a separate validation cohort made up of roughly 130 different subjects was used. To predict cytomegalovirus infection status, the study brought together high-throughput TCR immunosequencing, statistical association of individual TCRs with disease status, and machine learning. In a later analysis, previously published TCR beta repertoires from 670 or so donors were re-analyzed and high-resolution HLA genotyping was added so that TCR occurrence patterns could be studied. In the later analysis, no new phenotypic data were used to find candidate immune exposures; instead, reliance was placed on TCR beta sequences and their occurrence across donors. In an earlier analysis of about 590 of the donors, high-throughput TCR beta sequencing was used to judge whether each TCR beta V gene segment behaved as functional or pseudogenic. Donor age, sex, ethnicity and CMV serostatus were compiled together with the repertoire data. Genome-wide SNP genotypes for about 60% of the roughly 670 donors were used in a later genetic analysis, which treated that subset as a discovery cohort. All discovery cohort repertoires had been generated using a single sequencing platform. HLA typing included class I and class II loci at four-digit resolution. Typing coverage differed by locus: A, B, C, DRB1 and DQB1 were typed in about 629-630 donors, DQA1 in 522, DPA1 in 606, and DPB1 in 450 to 490. Roughly five DR-DQ haplotypes were handled as single units for association and clustering, since linkage in the cohort was strong. Across around 400 genotyped donors of the cohort, an average of about 200,000 unique TCR beta nucleotide sequences per donor were sequenced, and 15% to 20% of those sequences were non-productive.

The CDR3 goes from the cysteine to the phenylalanine over 18 residues. Only the CDR3 DNA is retained, 54 bases long and in frame from the first base. CDR1 and CDR2 were assigned from the germline V gene as SGDLS and YYNGEE. Trimming removed 0 bases from V and 4 bases from J; the gene matches leave 10 bases unexplained. The study at large found these results: A cluster of highly shared sequence variants was judged likely to be a technical artifact of the sequencing pipeline. Three of the identified cytomegalovirus-associated TCR beta chains were confirmed in vitro to be specific for cytomegalovirus antigens. The authors suggested that the approach could potentially be generalized to other disease states and immunological phenotypes. In both the original and validation cohorts, the classifier was reported to diagnose cytomegalovirus status with high specificity and sensitivity. A later analysis found that HLA-associated TCR beta chains were more clonally expanded and had lower generation probabilities than equally common non-associated chains. At a false discovery rate of 0.05, a later analysis linked 16,000 or so TCR beta sequences to specific HLA alleles. In a later genetic analysis, fewer N-insertions in productive TCRs were reported among donors in an Asian-associated ancestry cluster than the 666-donor mean. Because HLA typing was missing for some donors at each locus, association tests included only the typed subset. Correlated functional status among segregating V segments might be attributable to linkage disequilibrium, but an unknown experimental factor could not be ruled out. An earlier analysis of approximately 590 of the donors showed that most TCR beta V segments appeared in productive rearrangements either about 87% or about 30% of the time, which broadly matched IMGT annotations. For the cohort, immune exposure information was limited to CMV serostatus. Strong co-occurrence of HLA alleles, especially DR and DQ, made assigning TCR associations to individual alleles difficult. Presence/absence analyses assumed roughly uniform sequencing depth across donors, an assumption that may not hold. A total of 150 or so TCR beta chains were listed by the study as associated with cytomegalovirus. V-gene and J-gene trimming of TCR beta chains was associated with a missense DCLRE1C variant in a later genetic analysis, and the association was replicated in an independent cohort. Across donors, most TCR sequences were observed very rarely, whereas some public TCRs were present in many individuals. A later analysis found that TCR association rates varied across HLA loci, with DRB1 alleles showing the most associated TCRs and HLA-C alleles the fewest. A further reported finding was that TCR beta sequences accurately predicted the HLA-A and HLA-B alleles for most subjects in the first cohort. Because the 87-base-pair reads could not distinguish some IMGT-functional V segments, including TRBV6-2 and TRBV6-3, those segments were excluded. In this cohort, only TCR beta chains were sequenced, and detectable features were limited by the absence of alpha or paired-chain data. In a later analysis, several top co-occurrence clusters were reported to appear linked to parvovirus B19, influenza, CMV and Epstein-Barr virus. In a later analysis, most CMV-associated TCR beta chains were found to appear HLA-restricted, with HLA associations seemingly driven largely by CMV exposure. About 17 rarely observed V segments, including chromosome 9 orphons, were excluded from the earlier analysis of approximately 500 of the donors because counts were too low.

The library was generated by the immunoSEQ multiplex PCR assay. A mixture of 60 forward primers for TCR Vbeta segments and 13 reverse primers for TCR Jbeta segments was used in the multiplex PCR. The CDR3 region of rearranged TCR beta genes was amplified from genomic DNA by a multiplex PCR assay. The amplified TCR beta libraries were sequenced on the Illumina HiSeq System as 87-base-pair reads. As for how the authors treated the data: In a later analysis, roughly 80 million unique TCR beta chains were counted across the roughly 610 repertoires, and approximately 9.9 million of these chains were shared by at least two donors. Raw reads were error-corrected and collapsed into unique sequences by a nearest-neighbor algorithm in which closely related sequences were merged to remove PCR and sequencing errors. CDR3 sequences were aligned to IMGT reference sequences to assign V, D and J gene segments. For a sequence to be retained, at least a six-nucleotide match to both a V gene segment and a J gene segment was required. Rearrangements were called productive when the CDR3 lacked stop codons and stayed in frame with V and J; all others were non-productive. Following IMGT convention, CDR3 was defined as the stretch from the second conserved V-encoded cysteine to the conserved J-encoded phenylalanine. The earlier analysis of approximately 500 of the donors excluded sequences that lacked an unambiguous match to a single V gene segment. In an earlier analysis of 450 to 700 of the donors, V segments were called functional above 56.7% productive rearrangements and were called segregating when the between-donor standard deviation exceeded 5%. To diagnose cytomegalovirus status from the catalog of TCR beta chain sequences, a statistical classification framework was built. V and J gene assignment, in a later analysis, came from comparing TCR nucleotide sequences with IMGT/GENE-DB human TR gene sequences. The TCRdist pipeline was used in a later analysis to assign CDR3 sequences and most-parsimonious VDJ recombination scenarios. In a later analysis, each TCR beta chain was defined by its CDR3 amino acid sequence together with its V-gene family, and reads without a unique V-gene family were excluded. A later analysis removed several hundred highly shared, low-generation-probability nucleotide sequences to deal with suspected cross-contamination and a sequencing artifact. For each public chain, a later analysis derived a clonal expansion index from normalized ranks of inferred template counts within each repertoire. In a later analysis, generation probabilities were computed with a VDJ recombination model fitted to out-of-frame rearrangements, and the resulting probabilities were checked against IGoR. Hypergeometric tests were used in a later analysis to score TCR-TCR, TCR-HLA and TCR-CMV co-occurrence, with a repertoire-size bias correction applied to the TCR pairs. A later analysis estimated false discovery rates by permuting HLA or CMV assignments 20 times. In a later analysis, co-occurring TCRs were grouped with DBSCAN, and TCRdist sequence similarity was added when clustering was performed within HLA-allele-positive subsets. For co-occurrence clustering, repertoires with fewer than 30,000 or more than 120,000 public chains were excluded, along with roughly five repertoires with anomalous nucleotide sharing. Drawn from immuneACCESS, this table holds only the in-frame rearrangements with V and J called that TCRdb kept. Clones are partly lost; checked studies trace under half to an unresolved V gene and leave the rest unexplained. That table supplies the V and J calls and clone size; D and trimming were determined from the DNA. A total of 150,000 to 200,000 clones appear in this sample, approximately 80% of them only once. The ten largest clonotypes hold more than 1% of the sample.

The cohort was made up of under 800 healthy bone marrow donors. Cohort members were all nominally healthy when sampled, although unrecorded immune exposures were likely present. The donor tested CMV seronegative, placing the donor among the roughly 350 seronegative members of the cohort. A peripheral blood sample was collected from each donor, and TCR beta sequencing was performed on peripheral blood mononuclear cells. Genomic DNA extraction from the blood cell samples was performed with the Qiagen DNeasy Blood Extraction Kit. This chain is built from TRBV9 and TRBJ2-3, and 11 junctional nucleotides match TRBD2. The sample consisted of PBMCs. The TCR comes from a boy aged 2 to 10 in good health and CMV-seronegative. The sequenced DNA is TGTGCCAGCAGCGTAGAGGGTAGCGGGGGGGCTGTTTCAGATACGCAGTATTTT. Protein translation: CASSVEGSGGAVSDTQYF.